This record looks at one T cell receptor (beta chain) sequence and its context. Its target is unknown. Trimming left V 0 bases short and J 3 bases short, with 11 bases between. Germline CDR1 is MNHEY and CDR2 is SVGAGI. CDR3 length: 15 amino acids. These data come from a study of cytomegalovirus exposure and HLA in healthy donors. Whole-study context: A subsequent analysis reported that the roughly 130 validation repertoires were produced on the same platform that had also been used for the roughly 670 first-cohort repertoires.

Study-level points and caveats: The dataset shows that most TCR sequences were rare, while some public TCRs occurred in many donors. Some TCR beta chains (about 170 of them) were listed as cytomegalovirus-associated.

The data were produced by immunoSEQ multiplex PCR, yet TCRdb's version contains in-frame clones alone and is incomplete. This table holds approximately 72,000 clones, around 94% found once. What was sequenced was PBMCs. The chain has TRBV6-5 and TRBJ1-2, with D possibly matching TRBD1 (6 bases). The TCR originated in a woman aged 18-30 years in good health and CMV-seronegative. CDR3 sequence reads: CASSYSYRVHYGYTF. The CDR3 DNA follows: TGTGCCAGCAGTTACTCCTACAGGGTTCACTATGGCTACACCTTC.